The T cell receptor beta chain described here comes from a study of blood T cell repertoires in COVID-19 (dated by TCRdb to 2019 to 2021). With respect to the entire study: Collaborator samples came from the United States, Italy and Spain and covered acute and convalescent phases of COVID-19. The material from the prospective study consisted of cDNA or gDNA derived from T cells, B-cell-depleted T cells, or PBMCs. The dataset comprised deeply sampled blood TCRbeta repertoires from subjects exposed to, actively infected with, or recovered from COVID-19. A freely available public database, intended as a resource for researchers studying the immune response to SARS-CoV-2, is where the repertoires were released. The samples were drawn from two sources: the first 160 participants of the ongoing ImmuneRACE study, and 1,200 or so subjects contributed by 6 global collaborators. Nearly every sample came with metadata listing a de-identified subject ID, COVID-19 status, age in years and sex. Where available, HLA class I and class II types were obtained from metadata supplied by the sample provider rather than from assay-based typing. Study-level results and caveats: How much clinical and demographic metadata was included differed by source and by participant, and the metadata was provided uncurated.

As regards this clone: It lacks a known antigen. The record has no base qualities; no much larger clone is one base away.

TCRbeta CDR3 regions were amplified from genomic DNA by means of the immunoSEQ Assay, a bias-controlled multiplex PCR. Regarding the original processing steps: The number of nucleated cells in each sample was estimated from the amplification of reference gene primers within the assay. To quantify the absolute abundance of each unique TCRbeta CDR3 rearrangement, sequence reads were collapsed and filtered. For each sample, productive Simpson clonality was calculated as the square root of Simpson's diversity index across productive rearrangements. Sourced from immuneACCESS, this table was stored by TCRdb with only in-frame sequences that have V and J called. A share of the clones is absent; for the studies checked, an unresolved V gene accounts for under half, and the remainder has no known explanation. V and J calls and clone size are given by that table; D and trimming were obtained from the DNA. Present in this sample are about 68,000 clones, 70% to 90% of which were seen just once. The ten largest make up more than 3% of the sample.

V was cut back by 5 bases and J by 3 bases, leaving a gap of 18 bases between them. The CDR3 holds 16 amino acids from the cysteine to the phenylalanine. Only the CDR3 part of the read is kept: 48 bases, read in frame from the first base. Sequences SNHLY (CDR1) and FYNNEI (CDR2) are obtained from the germline V gene. At one collaborating source in Seattle, patients were enrolled during active infection and were followed longitudinally through the course of disease. Collaborating institutions collected whole blood in K2EDTA tubes following their own protocols. For TCRbeta analysis, collaborator samples were shipped as frozen whole blood, as isolated PBMCs, or as DNA extracted from either sample type.

The sample consisted of peripheral blood. The source of this sequence is a woman aged 45-60 years with COVID-19, enrolled during active disease. The chain is made from TRBV2 and TRBJ2-3; the D gene is perhaps TRBD1, from 6 matching bases. The nucleotide sequence is TGTGCCAGCAGTAAAAGAGGGGGATTGGGGACAGATACGCAGTATTTT. This yields the protein CASSKRGGLGTDTQYF.